One sample yielded the 11 T cell receptor beta chains listed below, sequenced in a study of cytotoxic CD8 clonotypes in ibrutinib-treated CLL. Assay used: immunoSEQ multiplex PCR; TCRdb lists only in-frame clones, some missing. The sample consists of 300,000 or so clones, 67% of them appearing once. Sample: PBMCs, taken after 36 months of ibrutinib treatment. The receptors were gathered from a human donor with chronic lymphocytic leukemia.

This clone appeared a single time. The chain recombines TRBV19 with TRBJ2-1, with D perhaps matching TRBD2 (6 bases). Germline CDR1 is LNHDA and CDR2 is SQIVND (reference sequence). With 4 bases removed from V and 3 bases from J, the gap between germline ends came to 13 bases. This CDR3 is 15 amino acids long. The CDR3 coding sequence is TGTGCCAGTAGTAGAGGAGGGGTTAGCTACAATGAGCAGTTCTTC. Amino acid sequence: CASSRGGVSYNEQFF.

The J gene is TRBJ1-1, the V gene TRBV7-2, with D hard to call. V dropped 5 bases and J dropped 1 base, with 14 bases sitting between them. This CDR3 is 15 amino acids long. Germline CDR1 is SGHTA and CDR2 is FQGNSA. As DNA, the CDR3 is TGTGCCAGCAGCAAATGGACTCCTTGGAACACTGAAGCTTTCTTT. Its translation is CASSKWTPWNTEAFF.

This chain uses TRBV28 with TRBJ2-7; D not resolved. Trimming took 2 bases from V and 6 from J, leaving 14 bases between them. The V gene's germline CDR1 is MDHEN and CDR2 SYDVKM. CDR3 length: 14 amino acids. The CDR3 is CASSLGLSGIEQYF. As DNA, the CDR3 is TGTGCCAGCAGTTTAGGTCTCTCGGGCATCGAGCAGTACTTC.

The chain carries TRBV5-1 and TRBJ2-3; 10 nucleotides agree with TRBD2. The germline V gene encodes CDR1 SGHRS and CDR2 YFSETQ. The CDR3 is 17 amino acids. V gave up 6 bases and J gave up 0 bases; unmatched junction bases: 10. The CDR3 nucleotides are TGCGCCAGCACCACGGCTAGCGGGAGTGGTAGCACAGATACGCAGTATTTT. Its protein product is CASTTASGSGSTDTQYF.

The DNA of the CDR3 is TGTGCCAGCAACCGCCGACAGGACCCGTCTGTCGGGGAGACCCAGTACTTC. It encodes CASNRRQDPSVGETQYF. This sequence joins TRBV28 and TRBJ2-5, with TRBD1 as a possible D gene (6 bases). From germline, CDR1 is MDHEN and CDR2 SYDVKM. The CDR3 totals 17 residues. V lost 7 bases and J 5 bases, leaving 26 bases between the germline ends.

Only one count was recorded for this clone. This sequence joins TRBV9 and TRBJ2-2; D is uncertain. Germline V gene sequence: CDR1 SGDLS, CDR2 YYNGEE. The CDR3 length is 13 residues. Trimming took off 0 bases at V and 5 bases at J, with 5 bases between the two ends. The DNA of the CDR3 is TGTGCCAGCAGCGTAGTCGCGACCGGGGAGCTGTTTTTT. Translated, it gives CASSVVATGELFF.

This clone was found once. The genes are TRBV7-9 and TRBJ2-3; 10 nucleotides align to TRBD1. In germline, CDR1 is SEHNR, CDR2 FQNEAQ (reference sequence). CDR3 length: 15 amino acids. J lost 6 bases, V lost 3 bases, and 6 bases had no gene match. The CDR3 sequence: CASSFRDRGVDTQYF. CDR3 nucleotide sequence: TGTGCCAGCAGCTTCCGGGACAGGGGAGTGGATACGCAGTATTTT. Full variable domain (remainder filled in from reference TRBV7-9 and TRBJ2-3): DTGVSQNPRHKITKRGQNVTFRCDPISEHNRLYWYRQTLGQGPEFLTYFQNEAQLEKSRLLSDRFSAERPKGSFSTLEIQRTEQGDSAMYLCASSFRDRGVDTQYFGPGTRLTVL.

This chain uses TRBV13 with TRBJ2-1; tentatively, D is TRBD1 (6 bases). The CDR3 extends over 16 amino acids. V gave up 5 bases and J gave up 1 base, with 15 bases separating them. The germline V gene encodes CDR1 PRHDT and CDR2 FYEKMQ (reference sequence). Written as DNA, the CDR3 is TGTGCCAGCAGCCCACAGGGAGACGGGTCCTACAATGAGCAGTTCTTC. Translation gives CASSPQGDGSYNEQFF.

This chain links TRBV19 with TRBJ1-2; 8 bases line up with TRBD1. The V segment lost 5 bases and the J segment 7 bases; nucleotides outside the gene matches: 6. Germline V gives CDR1 LNHDA, CDR2 SQIVND (reference sequence). The CDR3 is 13 amino acids. The CDR3 DNA reads as TGTGCCAGTAGTCCCCAGGGGGCAAGTGGCTACACCTTC. Translating gives CASSPQGASGYTF.

V usage is TRBV4-2 and J usage is TRBJ2-5; D not certain. The germline gives CDR1 LGHNA, CDR2 YNFKEQ. Trimming cost V 0 bases and J 5 bases, with 10 bases left between them. The CDR3 totals 14 residues. The chain's CDR3 is CASSQDPQTETQYF. The CDR3 DNA follows: TGTGCCAGCAGCCAAGATCCCCAAACGGAGACCCAGTACTTC.

The V call is TRBV28, the J call TRBJ1-2; 7 nucleotides match TRBD1. Germline V lookup: CDR1 MDHEN, CDR2 SYDVKM. The J segment lost 4 bases and the V segment lost 6 bases, leaving 8 bases of the junction unmatched. This CDR3 spans 14 amino acids. CDR3 in DNA: TGTGCCAGCAGATCACAGGGGCGAATCTATGGCTACACCTTC. Translating it yields CASRSQGRIYGYTF.